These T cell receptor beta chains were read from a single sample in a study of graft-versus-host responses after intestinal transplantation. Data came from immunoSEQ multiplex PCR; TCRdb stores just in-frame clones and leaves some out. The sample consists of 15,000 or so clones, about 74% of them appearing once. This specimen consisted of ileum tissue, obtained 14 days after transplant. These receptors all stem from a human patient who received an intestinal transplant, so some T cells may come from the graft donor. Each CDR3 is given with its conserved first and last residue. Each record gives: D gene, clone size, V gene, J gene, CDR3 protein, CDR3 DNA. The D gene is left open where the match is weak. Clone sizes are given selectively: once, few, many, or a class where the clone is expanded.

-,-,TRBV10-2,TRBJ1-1,CASSEAGARNTEAFF,TGCGCCAGCAGTGAGGCAGGGGCTCGGAACACTGAAGCTTTCTTT
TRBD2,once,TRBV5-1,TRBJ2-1,CASSLVSGTYNEQFF,TGCGCCAGCAGCTTGGTTAGCGGGACCTACAATGAGCAGTTCTTC
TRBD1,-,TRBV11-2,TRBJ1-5,CASSLGDRSGQPQHF,TGTGCCAGCAGCTTAGGGGACAGGTCCGGTCAGCCCCAGCATTTT
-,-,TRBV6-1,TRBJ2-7,CASRAGDTYEQYF,TGTGCCAGCAGGGCAGGGGACACCTACGAGCAGTACTTC
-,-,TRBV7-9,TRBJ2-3,CASSLGGGGTDTQYF,TGTGCCAGCAGCTTAGGGGGCGGTGGGACAGATACGCAGTATTTT
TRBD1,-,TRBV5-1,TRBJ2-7,CASSDRTGQGIAEQYF,TGCGCCAGCAGCGACCGTACGGGACAGGGAATAGCTGAGCAGTACTTC
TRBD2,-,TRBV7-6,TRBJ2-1,CASSERGADYNEQFF,TGTGCCAGCAGCGAGCGGGGGGCCGATTACAATGAGCAGTTCTTC
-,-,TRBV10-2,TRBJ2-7,CASLQGYEQYF,TGCGCCAGCCTACAGGGATACGAGCAGTACTTC
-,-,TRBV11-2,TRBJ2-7,CASSWTREQYF,TGTGCCAGCAGCTGGACCCGAGAGCAGTACTTC
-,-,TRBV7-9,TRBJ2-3,CASSLDAGSSTDTQYF,TGTGCCAGCAGCTTAGACGCGGGATCCAGCACAGATACGCAGTATTTT
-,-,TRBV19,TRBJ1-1,CASSVNTEAFF,TGTGCCAGTAGTGTGAACACTGAAGCTTTCTTT
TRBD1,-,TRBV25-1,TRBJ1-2,CASSDTGDGYTF,TGTGCCAGCAGCGATACAGGGGATGGCTACACCTTC
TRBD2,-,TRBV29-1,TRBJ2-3,CSVAGLAGGFLSTDTQYF,TGCAGCGTCGCCGGACTAGCGGGAGGGTTCCTTAGCACAGATACGCAGTATTTT
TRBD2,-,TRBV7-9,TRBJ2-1,CASSLSGRTHNEQFF,TGTGCCAGCAGCTTGAGCGGGAGAACGCACAATGAGCAGTTCTTC
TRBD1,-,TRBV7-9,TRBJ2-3,CASSSGTGADTQYF,TGTGCCAGCAGCTCGGGGACAGGGGCAGATACGCAGTATTTT
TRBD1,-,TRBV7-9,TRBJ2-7,CASSLTGKGYEQYF,TGTGCCAGCAGCTTGACAGGGAAGGGCTACGAGCAGTACTTC
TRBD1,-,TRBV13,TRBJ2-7,CASSYTTGGAGYEQYF,TGTGCCAGCAGCTATACCACAGGGGGCGCCGGGTACGAGCAGTACTTC
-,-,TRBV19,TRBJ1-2,CASIGTDYGYTF,TGTGCCAGTATAGGGACGGACTATGGCTACACCTTC
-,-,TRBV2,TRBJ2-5,CASKDVNQETQYF,TGTGCCAGCAAGGACGTTAACCAAGAGACCCAGTACTTC
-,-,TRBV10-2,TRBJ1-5,CASSGGGQPQHF,TGCGCCAGCAGTGGAGGGGGTCAGCCCCAGCATTTT
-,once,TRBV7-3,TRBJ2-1,CASSLNGNEQFF,TGTGCCAGCAGCTTAAATGGCAATGAGCAGTTCTTC
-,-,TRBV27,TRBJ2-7,CASVTTGPIYEQYF,TGTGCCAGCGTTACGACAGGACCGATCTACGAGCAGTACTTC
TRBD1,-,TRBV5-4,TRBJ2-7,CASAGTGLNEQYF,TGTGCCAGCGCGGGGACAGGGCTGAACGAGCAGTACTTC
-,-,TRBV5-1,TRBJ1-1,CASSLGPTEAFF,TGCGCCAGCAGCTTGGGTCCCACTGAAGCTTTCTTT
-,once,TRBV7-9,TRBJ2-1,CASSPLLYYNEQFF,TGTGCCAGCAGCCCACTGTTATATTACAATGAGCAGTTCTTC
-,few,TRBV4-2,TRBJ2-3,CASSQNPSPGDTQYF,TGTGCCAGCAGCCAAAACCCTAGTCCCGGGGATACGCAGTATTTT
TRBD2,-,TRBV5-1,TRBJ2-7,CASSLGEGGPHEQYF,TGCGCCAGCAGCTTGGGAGAGGGAGGGCCCCACGAGCAGTACTTC
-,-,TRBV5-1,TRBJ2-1,CASGAGVNDEQFF,TGCGCCAGCGGGGCAGGGGTTAATGATGAGCAGTTCTTC
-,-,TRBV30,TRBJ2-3,CAWSLVAATDTQYF,TGTGCCTGGAGTTTAGTAGCGGCAACAGATACGCAGTATTTT
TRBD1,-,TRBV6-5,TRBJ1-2,CASSTGQGNGYTF,TGTGCCAGCAGTACGGGACAGGGAAATGGCTACACCTTC
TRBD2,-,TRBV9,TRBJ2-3,CASSTSGTSTDTQYF,TGTGCCAGCAGCACTAGCGGGACGAGCACAGATACGCAGTATTTT
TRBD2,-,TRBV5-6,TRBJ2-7,CASSGPGPSGSLDEQYF,TGTGCCAGCAGCGGACCCGGCCCTAGCGGGAGTCTCGACGAGCAGTACTTC
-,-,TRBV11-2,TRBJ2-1,CASSSGRSSYNEQFF,TGTGCCAGCAGCTCGGGACGGAGCTCCTACAATGAGCAGTTCTTC
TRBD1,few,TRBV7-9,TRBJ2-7,CASSLRDSSYEQYF,TGTGCCAGCAGCTTGAGGGACAGCTCCTACGAGCAGTACTTC
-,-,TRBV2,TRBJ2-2,CASSREGTLNTGELFF,TGTGCCAGCAGTAGAGAGGGGACACTCAACACCGGGGAGCTGTTTTTT
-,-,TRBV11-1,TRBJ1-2,CASSLGDSAGHGYTF,TGTGCCAGCAGCTTAGGGGATTCGGCCGGGCATGGCTACACCTTC
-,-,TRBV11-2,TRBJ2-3,CASSLAGYTDTQYF,TGTGCCAGCAGCTTAGCGGGCTACACAGATACGCAGTATTTT
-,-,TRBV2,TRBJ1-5,CASSGGKSNQPQHF,TGTGCCAGCAGTGGGGGGAAGAGCAATCAGCCCCAGCATTTT
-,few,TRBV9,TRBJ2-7,CASSLGLLSSYEQYF,TGTGCCAGCAGCCTCGGACTCCTCAGCTCCTACGAGCAGTACTTC
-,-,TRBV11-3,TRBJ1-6,CASSLGTNNSPLHF,TGTGCCAGCAGCTTAGGGACAAATAATTCACCCCTCCACTTT